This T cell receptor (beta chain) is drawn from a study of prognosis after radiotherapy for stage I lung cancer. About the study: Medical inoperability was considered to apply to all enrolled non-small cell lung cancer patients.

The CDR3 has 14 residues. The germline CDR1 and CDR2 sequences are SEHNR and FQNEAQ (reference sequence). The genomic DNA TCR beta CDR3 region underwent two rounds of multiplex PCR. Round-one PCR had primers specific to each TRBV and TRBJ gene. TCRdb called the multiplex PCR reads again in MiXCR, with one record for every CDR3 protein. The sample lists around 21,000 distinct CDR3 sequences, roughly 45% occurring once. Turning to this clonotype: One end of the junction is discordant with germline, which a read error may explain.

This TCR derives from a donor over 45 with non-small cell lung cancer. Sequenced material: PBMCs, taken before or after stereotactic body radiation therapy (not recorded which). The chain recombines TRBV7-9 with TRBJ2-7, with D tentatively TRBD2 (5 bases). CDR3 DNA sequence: TGTGTCAGCAGCTTAGAGGGCCCACGATACGAGCAGTACTTC. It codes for CVSSLEGPRYEQYF.